The 21 T cell receptor beta chains given below trace back to one sample, sequenced in a study of cytomegalovirus exposure and HLA in healthy donors (dated 2017 in TCRdb). Libraries were built with the immunoSEQ multiplex PCR assay. A mixture of 60 forward primers for TCR Vbeta segments and 13 reverse primers for TCR Jbeta segments was used in the multiplex PCR. TCRdb mirrors the immuneACCESS table, restricted to in-frame sequences. Some clones are absent from its copies; in checked studies, under half trace to an unresolved V gene, and the reason for the others is unknown. For this sample the table gives 100,000 to 150,000 clones, of which about three quarters were detected only once. Approximately 2.6% of the sample belongs to the ten largest clones. Sample: PBMCs. The receptors stem from a human donor in good health.

The chain is built from TRBV5-6 and TRBJ2-7; 10 nucleotides agree with TRBD2. Per the germline V gene, CDR1 is SGHDT and CDR2 is YYEEEE. The J segment lost 7 bases and the V segment lost 0 bases, leaving 13 bases of the junction unmatched. This CDR3 region has 17 residues. CDR3 sequence (DNA): TGTGCCAGCAGCTTGGCGGGGATAGCGGGAGGACTCATGGAGCAGTACTTC. Its protein is CASSLAGIAGGLMEQYF.

The V and J genes are TRBV18 and TRBJ1-5; 12 nucleotides line up with TRBD1. V dropped 4 bases and J dropped 6; count of bases not matched to a gene: 4. Per germline, CDR1 KGHSH and CDR2 LQKENI. This CDR3 has 15 amino acids. CDR3 amino acids: CASSLTGQGAQPQHF. The CDR3, as DNA: TGTGCCAGCTCACTAACGGGACAGGGGGCTCAGCCCCAGCATTTT.

The chain uses TRBV5-1 and TRBJ1-6; D perhaps matches TRBD1 (6 bases). In germline, CDR1 is SGHRS, CDR2 YFSETQ. The CDR3 runs to 15 residues. The V end was cut by 4 bases, the J end by 8 bases, with 16 bases between. The CDR3, as DNA: TGCGCCAGCAGCGCCAGAACAGGGCCGGATTCACCCCTCCACTTT. Its translation is CASSARTGPDSPLHF.

This rearrangement joins TRBV25-1 to TRBJ2-5; D gene uncertain. The CDR3 consists of 14 residues. V gave up 4 bases and J gave up 1 base, with 10 bases separating them. In germline, CDR1 is MGHDK, CDR2 SYGVNS. The CDR3 DNA is TGTGCCAGCAGTGCCTCCTCGGGCCAAGAGACCCAGTACTTC. It translates to CASSASSGQETQYF.

A single count supports this clone. The chain carries TRBV9 and TRBJ2-2; the match to TRBD1 covers 11 bases. CDR3 length: 16 residues. CDR1 and CDR2 (germline): SGDLS, YYNGEE. Germline trimming cut 0 bases from V and 4 bases from J; bases unmatched to any gene: 2. The CDR3 loop reads CASSVGTGGTTGELFF. As DNA, the CDR3 is TGTGCCAGCAGCGTAGGGACAGGGGGCACCACCGGGGAGCTGTTTTTT. Together with reference TRBV9 and TRBJ2-2, the CDR3 gives the full variable domain: DSGVTQTPKHLITATGQRVTLRCSPRSGDLSVYWYQQSLDQGLQFLIQYYNGEERAKGNILERFSAQQFPDLHSELNLSSLELGDSALYFCASSVGTGGTTGELFFGEGSRLTVL.

A few counts support this clone. The chain carries TRBV6-5 and TRBJ2-3; a possible D gene is TRBD1 (5 bases). This CDR3 spans 13 amino acids. Trimming pared 2 bases from V and 10 bases from J, leaving 13 bases between. Germline CDR1 and CDR2: MNHEY and SVGAGI. The CDR3 here is CASSYNIRGAQYF. The CDR3 region has the DNA TGTGCCAGCAGTTACAACATAAGGGGTGCGCAGTATTTT.

V is TRBV6-5 and J is TRBJ2-5; TRBD2 matches at 12 bases. V lost 7 bases to trimming and J lost 6 bases; unmatched junction nucleotides: 9. Germline V gene sequence: CDR1 MNHEY, CDR2 SVGAGI. The CDR3 loop spans 15 amino acids. CDR3 DNA sequence: TGTGCCAGCATGGAGGCTAGCGGGGGGGCACAGACCCAGTACTTC. It codes for CASMEASGGAQTQYF.

J is TRBJ2-1 and V is TRBV29-1, with 10 bases identical to TRBD2. With 6 bases clipped from V and 2 bases from J, the junction kept 7 bases outside the gene matches. Germline V lookup: CDR1 SQVTM, CDR2 ANQGSEA. This CDR3 contains 15 residues. The CDR3 DNA follows: TGCAGCGTGGACCTTACTAGCGGGACCTACAATGAGCAGTTCTTC. This gives the protein CSVDLTSGTYNEQFF.

By share of the sample, this clone is medium-sized (0.01 to 0.1%). The V gene is TRBV19, the J gene TRBJ2-7; the D gene is possibly TRBD1 (6 bases). The CDR3 length is 16 residues. Germline assignment: CDR1 LNHDA and CDR2 SQIVND (reference sequence). Between the trimmed V and J ends, which lost 1 base and 1 base, there was a span of 14 bases. The CDR3 DNA is TGTGCCAGTAGTATAGCCCCCAGGGGCCAATCCTACGAGCAGTACTTC. Protein product: CASSIAPRGQSYEQYF.

J is TRBJ1-1 and V is TRBV27; D gene uncertain. Trimming shortened V by 3 bases and J by 0 bases, and 5 bases separated the two germline ends. Per the germline V gene, CDR1 is MNHEY and CDR2 is SMNVEV (reference sequence). The CDR3 has 13 residues. CDR3 in DNA: TGTGCCAGCAGTTTGTCAGTGAACACTGAAGCTTTCTTT. As protein: CASSLSVNTEAFF.

The chain couples TRBV28 to TRBJ2-7; D may be TRBD1 (6 bases). There are 15 residues in the CDR3. The germline CDR1 and CDR2 sequences are MDHEN and SYDVKM. V was clipped by 7 bases and J by 0 bases, with 16 bases between them. In nucleotides, the CDR3 is TGTGCCAGCATCGACAGGACCCGTAGCTCCTACGAGCAGTACTTC. Its translation: CASIDRTRSSYEQYF.

J is TRBJ2-3 and V is TRBV28; TRBD2 agrees at 10 bases. The ends lost 4 bases at V and 6 bases at J; junction bases unmatched: 16. The CDR3 is 18 amino acids. The germline V gene encodes CDR1 MDHEN and CDR2 SYDVKM. Here the CDR3 DNA reads TGTGCCAGCAGTTCCCCCGGAGCGGGAGGGAAGATCGGGGATACGCAGTATTTT. The encoded protein is CASSSPGAGGKIGDTQYF.

As regards this clone: At one end, the junction sequence differs from germline, possibly due to a read error. The V call is TRBV4-1, the J call TRBJ1-2, with 7 bases that match TRBD1. There are 13 residues in the CDR3. The germline V gene has CDR1 MGHRA and CDR2 YSYEKL. CDR3 coding DNA: TGCGCCAGCAGCAAAGACAGGGTCTATGGCTACACCTTC. Its translation: CASSKDRVYGYTF.

The chain combines TRBV5-1 with TRBJ2-1; D is unresolved. CDR3 length equals 11 residues. Trimming removed 2 bases from V and 5 bases from J, with 2 bases in between. Germline CDR1 reads SGHRS; CDR2 reads YFSETQ. Written as DNA, the CDR3 is TGCGCCAGCAGCTTTAACAATGAGCAGTTCTTC. It encodes CASSFNNEQFF.

The V and J genes are TRBV11-2 and TRBJ1-1; D is ambiguous. Trimming removed 1 base at V and 7 bases at J, with 10 bases between. From germline, CDR1 is SGHAT and CDR2 FQNNGV. The CDR3 sequence is 13 residues long. The CDR3 reads CASSLGAPLEAFF. The DNA of the CDR3 is TGTGCCAGCAGCTTAGGAGCCCCACTTGAAGCTTTCTTT.

This clone appeared a single time. The CDR3 DNA sequence: TGTGCCAGCAGCCGGGGGGGATTCACATATGAGCAGTTCTTC. Its protein product is CASSRGGFTYEQFF. The rearrangement links TRBV7-3 to TRBJ2-1, with 8 bases fitting TRBD2. This CDR3 has 14 residues. CDR1 and CDR2 from the germline V gene are SGHTA and FQGTGA. The V and J ends lost 5 bases and 8 bases, in that order; junction bases with no gene match: 8.

This chain uses TRBV6-6 with TRBJ2-7; the D gene is possibly TRBD1 (6 bases). The CDR3 is 11 residues long. From germline, CDR1 is MNHNY and CDR2 SVGAGI (reference sequence). V lost 4 bases and J lost 7, with 8 bases in between. The CDR3 loop reads CASSSGEEQYF. The CDR3 DNA reads as TGTGCCAGCAGTTCAGGGGAGGAGCAGTACTTC.

This clone has more than one count but fewer than ten. The J gene is TRBJ1-3, the V gene TRBV30; D possibly corresponds to TRBD1 (5 bases). V was shortened by 3 bases and J by 2 bases, with 11 bases between the two germline ends. The CDR3 loop spans 14 amino acids. Germline CDR1 reads GTSNPN; CDR2 reads SVGIG (reference sequence). The CDR3: CAWRVGQAGNTIYF. DNA of the CDR3: TGTGCCTGGAGGGTGGGGCAGGCTGGAAACACCATATATTTT. The full variable domain, completed using reference TRBV30 and TRBJ1-3, is SQTIHQWPATLVQPVGSPLSLECTVEGTSNPNLYWYRQAAGRGLQLLFYSVGIGQISSEVPQNLSASRPQDRQFILSSKKLLLSDSGFYLCAWRVGQAGNTIYFGEGSWLTVV.

The V gene is TRBV11-1, the J gene TRBJ1-5, with unresolved D. Germline loops: CDR1 SGHAT, CDR2 FQDESV (reference sequence). This CDR3 spans 14 amino acids. The V gene lost 3 bases and the J gene lost 2 bases, with 8 bases spanning the gap. The CDR3 reads CASSLAHGNQPQHF. CDR3 bases: TGTGCCAGCAGCTTGGCACACGGCAATCAGCCCCAGCATTTT. The full variable domain, its missing parts supplied by reference TRBV11-1 and TRBJ1-5, is EAEVAQSPRYKITEKSQAVAFWCDPISGHATLYWYRQILGQGPELLVQFQDESVVDDSQLPKDRFSAERLKGVDSTLKIQPAELGDSAMYLCASSLAHGNQPQHFGDGTRLSIL.

This clone was observed once. The chain has TRBV5-6 and TRBJ2-7, with 9 bases fitting TRBD1. Germline V gene lookup returns CDR1 SGHDT and CDR2 YYEEEE. The CDR3 covers 14 residues. J was trimmed by 7 bases and V by 2 bases; bases with no gene match: 7. CDR3 amino acids: CASSFGTGKWEQYF. The DNA of the CDR3 is TGTGCCAGCAGCTTCGGGACAGGGAAGTGGGAGCAGTACTTC.

The chain has TRBV5-1 and TRBJ1-1; maybe TRBD1 (6 bases). The ends were cut back, 4 bases at V and 4 bases at J, with 17 bases in the middle. The germline gives CDR1 SGHRS, CDR2 YFSETQ. CDR3 length equals 15 residues. The CDR3 loop is CASSNQQGPSTEAFF. In DNA, the CDR3 is TGCGCCAGCAGCAATCAACAGGGTCCGAGCACTGAAGCTTTCTTT.